This entry lists 26 T cell receptor beta chains sequenced from one sample in a study of CD4 T cells in relation to SARS-CoV-2 and coronaviruses. Here immunoSEQ multiplex PCR was the method, and the copy in TCRdb shows in-frame clones only, minus some. Here the sample spans about 38,000 clones, more than 60% being singletons. No cognate antigen is known for these TCRs. What was sequenced was memory CD4+ T cells from PBMCs, cultured in vitro. The source of these receptors is an adult with COVID-19.

The V and J genes are TRBV9 and TRBJ2-7, with TRBD2 matching over 8 bases. Losses at the gene ends were 0 bases for V and 1 base for J; bases not matched to a gene: 3. This CDR3 region has 15 residues. Per the germline V gene, CDR1 is SGDLS and CDR2 is YYNGEE. In DNA form, the CDR3 reads TGTGCCAGCAGCGTAGGTGCGGGAGGTTCCTACGAGCAGTACTTC. It translates to CASSVGAGGSYEQYF.

The chain carries TRBV9 and TRBJ2-3, with D possibly called TRBD1 or TRBD2 (5 bases each). The V end was cut by 4 bases, the J end by 9 bases, with 15 bases between. CDR3 length: 13 amino acids. In germline, CDR1 is SGDLS, CDR2 YYNGEE. DNA of the CDR3: TGTGCCAGCAGCCAGGGAGTCGAGACCACGCAGTATTTT. This codes for CASSQGVETTQYF.

The V and J genes are TRBV3-1 (or the pseudogene TRBV3-2) and TRBJ2-3; either TRBD1 or TRBD2 may supply D (6 bases each). Trimming took off 2 bases at V and 3 bases at J, with 9 bases between the two ends. CDR3 length equals 14 residues. Germline V gene data show CDR1 as LGHDT and CDR2 as YNNKEL (reference sequence). The CDR3 here is CASSQRGRTDTQYF. As DNA, the CDR3 is TGTGCCAGCAGCCAACGGGGGCGTACAGATACGCAGTATTTT.

This chain joins TRBV5-1 and TRBJ1-1; 7 positions agree with TRBD1. The germline V gene has CDR1 SGHRS and CDR2 YFSETQ. Trimming cost V 4 bases and J 1 base; bases outside gene matches: 10. CDR3 length equals 16 residues. This CDR3 reads CASSAPPGQPNTEAFF. The CDR3 region has the DNA TGCGCCAGCAGCGCACCACCGGGACAGCCGAACACTGAAGCTTTCTTT.

The rearrangement links TRBV28 to TRBJ1-1, with D possibly TRBD1 on 6 matching bases. The length of the CDR3 is 13 residues. CDR1 and CDR2 from the germline V gene are MDHEN and SYDVKM. V shed 6 bases and J shed 8 bases, with 16 bases lying between them. CDR3: CASRLGARGEAFF. In DNA form, the CDR3 reads TGTGCCAGCAGGCTGGGGGCGCGGGGGGAAGCTTTCTTT.

This clone appeared a few times. The genes are TRBV7-9 and TRBJ2-1; D is unresolved. Germline loops: CDR1 SEHNR, CDR2 FQNEAQ (reference sequence). This CDR3 has 11 residues. Deletions cut 3 bases from V and 8 bases from J, with 5 bases between. The CDR3 DNA is TGTGCCAGCAGCTTGAATGATGAGCAGTTCTTC. Protein product: CASSLNDEQFF.

The V gene is TRBV6-2 or TRBV6-3, the J gene TRBJ2-5, with D perhaps TRBD2 (7 bases). Germline CDR1 is MNHEY and CDR2 is SVGEGT. This CDR3 spans 15 amino acids. Trimming removed 5 bases from V and 5 bases from J, with 18 bases in between. CDR3 DNA: TGTGCCAGCAGTGGTGGAGCGGGAAGGGGGGAGACCCAGTACTTC. As protein: CASSGGAGRGETQYF.

The V and J genes are TRBV19 and TRBJ2-3; tentatively, D is TRBD1 or TRBD2 (5 bases each). Germline values: CDR1 LNHDA, CDR2 SQIVND (reference sequence). Deletions cut 3 bases from V and 8 bases from J, with 9 bases between. CDR3 length equals 12 residues. The CDR3 DNA is TGTGCCAGTAGTATCGGGGCAGCTACGCAGTATTTT. The encoded protein is CASSIGAATQYF.

J is TRBJ2-1 and V is TRBV5-1; TRBD2 matches 7 bases. The CDR3 runs to 14 residues. The trim removed 1 base at V and 9 bases at J, leaving 7 bases unmatched. The germline V gene encodes CDR1 SGHRS and CDR2 YFSETQ. DNA of the CDR3: TGCGCCAGCAGCTTGACTAGCGAGGAAAGTGAGCAGTTCTTC. This encodes CASSLTSEESEQFF.

The rearrangement links TRBV14 to TRBJ2-7; D might be TRBD1 or TRBD2, each matching 6 bases. Per germline, CDR1 SGHDN and CDR2 FVKESK. Trimming left V 0 bases short and J 6 bases short, with 12 bases between. This CDR3 is built from 14 residues. The chain's CDR3 is CASSQEVGGTEQYF. The DNA of the CDR3 is TGTGCCAGCAGCCAAGAGGTCGGGGGCACCGAGCAGTACTTC.

This chain connects TRBV27 to TRBJ2-3; D is ambiguous. The CDR3 spans 15 residues. Germline V lookup: CDR1 MNHEY, CDR2 SMNVEV (reference sequence). The V and J ends lost 3 bases and 6 bases respectively, with 16 bases between them. CDR3: CASSFKRNDLDTQYF. The CDR3 DNA is TGTGCCAGCAGTTTCAAGCGCAATGATCTGGATACGCAGTATTTT.

The rearrangement links TRBV5-4 to TRBJ2-1, with D perhaps TRBD1 (5 bases). Trimming shortened V by 0 bases and J by 12 bases, and 10 bases separated the two germline ends. Germline CDR1 and CDR2: SGHNT and YYREEE (reference sequence). The CDR3 consists of 12 residues. The chain's CDR3 is CASSLGREGQFF. The CDR3 DNA reads TGTGCCAGCAGCTTGGGCAGGGAAGGGCAGTTCTTC.

The chain couples TRBV7-9 to TRBJ2-3, with TRBD2 identical over 8 bases. Looked up from germline, CDR1 is SEHNR and CDR2 is FQNEAQ (reference sequence). With 9 bases clipped from V and 2 bases from J, the junction kept 7 bases outside the gene matches. CDR3 length: 14 residues. DNA of the CDR3: TGTGCCAGACAAAGCGGGAGCAACACAGATACGCAGTATTTT. Amino acid sequence: CARQSGSNTDTQYF. The variable domain in full, completed from reference TRBV7-9 and TRBJ2-3, reads DTGVSQNPRHKITKRGQNVTFRCDPISEHNRLYWYRQTLGQGPEFLTYFQNEAQLEKSRLLSDRFSAERPKGSFSTLEIQRTEQGDSAMYLCARQSGSNTDTQYFGPGTRLTVL.

The chain employs TRBV6-6 and TRBJ1-6; D gene ambiguous. Per germline, CDR1 MNHNY and CDR2 SVGAGI (reference sequence). The CDR3 has 12 residues. V lost 2 bases, J lost 6 bases, and 2 bases lay in between. In nucleotides, the CDR3 is TGTGCCAGCAGTTACGCTAATTCACCCCTCCACTTT. It specifies CASSYANSPLHF.

The CDR3 region has the DNA TGCGCCAGCAGCCAAGTGACGGGGGGAGAGAGAAATGGCTACACCTTC. It yields the protein CASSQVTGGERNGYTF. This chain uses TRBV4-1 with TRBJ1-2, with a weak D call TRBD1 (5 bases). CDR3 length equals 16 residues. Trimming took 1 base from V and 6 from J, leaving 18 bases between them. Germline assignment: CDR1 MGHRA and CDR2 YSYEKL.

This sequence joins TRBV29-1 and TRBJ2-2; TRBD1 agrees at 9 bases. Germline assignment: CDR1 SQVTM and CDR2 ANQGSEA. V lost 5 bases, J lost 6 bases, and 10 bases stayed unmatched. The CDR3 runs 15 residues. The CDR3 is CSVPAGTGFAGELFF. As DNA, the CDR3 is TGCAGCGTTCCCGCGGGGACAGGGTTTGCCGGGGAGCTGTTTTTT.

The chain has TRBV5-1 and TRBJ2-3, with D hard to call. The CDR3 loop spans 13 amino acids. Trimming stripped 4 bases from V and 6 bases from J, with 12 bases between. Germline CDR1 SGHRS, CDR2 YFSETQ. The CDR3 DNA reads as TGCGCCAGCAGCGTTGACACTATCGATACGCAGTATTTT. Translation: CASSVDTIDTQYF. The variable domain in full, completed from reference TRBV5-1 and TRBJ2-3, reads KAGVTQTPRYLIKTRGQQVTLSCSPISGHRSVSWYQQTPGQGLQFLFEYFSETQRNKGNFPGRFSGRQFSNSRSEMNVSTLELGDSALYLCASSVDTIDTQYFGPGTRLTVL.

The rearrangement links TRBV30 to TRBJ1-1; maybe TRBD1 (6 bases). V lost 4 bases and J lost 5, with 17 bases in between. The CDR3 spans 14 residues. CDR1 GTSNPN and CDR2 SVGIG come from the germline V gene (reference sequence). The CDR3 coding sequence is TGTGCCTGGACTGCCGGGACACCCGGAACTGAAGCTTTCTTT. Translated, it gives CAWTAGTPGTEAFF. Full variable domain (remainder filled in from reference TRBV30 and TRBJ1-1): SQTIHQWPATLVQPVGSPLSLECTVEGTSNPNLYWYRQAAGRGLQLLFYSVGIGQISSEVPQNLSASRPQDRQFILSSKKLLLSDSGFYLCAWTAGTPGTEAFFGQGTRLTVV.

This clone was found a few times. The rearrangement uses TRBV5-1 and TRBJ1-1; D gene unclear. Germline-derived CDR1 and CDR2 are SGHRS and YFSETQ. V lost 5 bases and J lost 6, with 8 bases in between. The CDR3 covers 11 residues. The CDR3 DNA is TGCGCCAGCAGTTCGGACGCTGAAGCTTTCTTT. It encodes CASSSDAEAFF.

This clone appeared once. The V gene is TRBV5-5, the J gene TRBJ1-1, with D unclear. V lost 3 bases to trimming and J lost 5 bases, with 14 bases between them. Germline assignment: CDR1 SGHKS and CDR2 YYEKEE (reference sequence). The CDR3 totals 14 residues. The CDR3 DNA follows: TGTGCCAGCAGCTCCTCCTGGGGTGGGACTGAAGCTTTCTTT. It is translated as CASSSSWGGTEAFF.

The chain recombines TRBV11-2 with TRBJ1-2; no definite D call. CDR1 and CDR2 from the germline V gene are SGHAT and FQNNGV. There are 14 residues in the CDR3. V was trimmed by 2 bases and J by 6 bases, leaving 13 bases between them. In nucleotides, the CDR3 is TGTGCCAGCAGCTTATTTTTGGGGTTCCATGGCTACACCTTC. Protein: CASSLFLGFHGYTF.

For the CDR3, the DNA is TGTGCCATCAGGACAGGGGTCGGACACACTGAAGCTTTCTTT. Translated: CAIRTGVGHTEAFF. The chain uses TRBV10-3 and TRBJ1-1; 8 nucleotides line up with TRBD1. Germline loops: CDR1 ENHRY, CDR2 SYGVKD. J was trimmed by 3 bases and V by 6 bases; bases with no gene match: 6. The CDR3 has 14 residues.

This chain uses TRBV18 with TRBJ2-7; maybe TRBD2 (5 bases). V lost 6 bases and J lost 0, with 15 bases in between. The CDR3 covers 15 residues. Per the germline V gene, CDR1 is KGHSH and CDR2 is LQKENI. The CDR3 DNA reads TGTGCCAGCTCTCCTATAAGCGGAGGCTCCTACGAGCAGTACTTC. This codes for CASSPISGGSYEQYF.

The J gene is TRBJ2-3, the V gene TRBV7-6; D perhaps matches TRBD1 (5 bases). V lost 5 bases to trimming and J lost 0 bases, with 15 bases between them. The CDR3 spans 16 residues. The germline gives CDR1 SGHVS, CDR2 FNYEAQ. CDR3: CASSPTTGTSTDTQYF. CDR3 coding DNA: TGTGCCAGCAGCCCTACAACAGGCACTAGCACAGATACGCAGTATTTT.

The J gene is TRBJ2-7, the V gene TRBV23-1; D is possibly TRBD1 (6 bases). TRBV23-1 carries the ORF label, with uncertain function. The CDR3 runs to 15 residues. V was cut by 0 bases and J by 7 bases, with 16 bases left in between. The CDR3 loop is CASSQSCRGYQEQYF. The CDR3 DNA reads TGCGCCAGCAGTCAATCTTGTAGGGGGTATCAAGAGCAGTACTTC.

The chain employs TRBV6-2 or TRBV6-3 and TRBJ2-1, with D perhaps TRBD2 (5 bases). The CDR3 runs 14 residues. Germline V gives CDR1 MNHEY, CDR2 SVGEGT. V shed 5 bases and J shed 7 bases, with 15 bases lying between them. DNA for the CDR3: TGTGCCAGCAGTGGATCCGGGATACTTAATGAGCAGTTCTTC. It codes for CASSGSGILNEQFF.